This T cell receptor (beta chain) was obtained from a study of cytomegalovirus exposure and HLA in healthy donors. Germline CDR1 SGHTA, CDR2 FQGNSA. Trimming took 7 bases from V and 4 from J; bases not matched to a gene: 16. This CDR3 has 17 residues. Assay: immunoSEQ multiplex PCR; the TCRdb copy retains only in-frame clones and omits some. Of about 360,000 clones in the sample, roughly 89% were seen once. The TCR comes from a woman younger than 30 in good health and CMV-seronegative. Sequenced: PBMCs. V gene TRBV7-2 combines with J gene TRBJ2-7; 10 bases map to TRBD2. The CDR3 sequence is CASITYGLAGEVYEQYF. In DNA, the CDR3 is TGTGCCAGCATCACTTACGGTCTAGCGGGAGAAGTATACGAGCAGTACTTC.